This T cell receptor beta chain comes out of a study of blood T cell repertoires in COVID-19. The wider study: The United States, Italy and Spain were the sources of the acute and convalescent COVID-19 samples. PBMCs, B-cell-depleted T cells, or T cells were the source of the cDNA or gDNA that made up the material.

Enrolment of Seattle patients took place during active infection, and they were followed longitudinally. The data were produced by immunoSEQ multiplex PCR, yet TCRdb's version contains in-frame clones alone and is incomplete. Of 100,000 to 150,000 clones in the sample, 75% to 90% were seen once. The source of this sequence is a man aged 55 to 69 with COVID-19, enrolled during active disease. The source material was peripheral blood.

CDR3 amino acids: CASSSGTVSGYTF. The DNA for the CDR3 is TGTGCCAGCAGTTCCGGGACAGTTTCTGGCTACACCTTC. V gene TRBV28 combines with J gene TRBJ1-2; 7 nucleotides line up with TRBD1. Per the germline V gene, CDR1 is MDHEN and CDR2 is SYDVKM. V was pared by 4 bases and J by 7 bases, with 6 bases of the junction left unmatched. The CDR3 spans 13 residues.